This paragraph reports one T cell receptor beta chain. Its specificity is unknown. In every patient, relapse followed autologous stem cell transplantation, while exposure to brentuximab vedotin differed. These data are taken from a study of PD-1 blockade in classical Hodgkin lymphoma. General study results and limits: Newly diagnosed patients were said to have less baseline TCR diversity than healthy donors did. Patients excluded were those beginning nivolumab under 1 year after ASCT. Complete responders entered with baseline diversity on par with newly diagnosed patients, the results showed. There remain no defined causes for the repertoire differences, which possibly reflect disease activity or prior therapy.

The germline V gene has CDR1 SGHTA and CDR2 FQGNSA. The CDR3 contains 14 residues. The ends were cut back, 11 bases at V and 4 bases at J, with 17 bases in the middle. TCRdb keeps only in-frame clones here, not all; method: immunoSEQ multiplex PCR. The sample shows roughly 40,000 clones, 55% to 75% of them seen only once. This clonotype was sampled from a human donor with classical Hodgkin lymphoma. The rearrangement joins TRBV7-2 to TRBJ2-2, with TRBD2 as a possible D gene (5 bases). The sequencing here drew on peripheral blood mononuclear cells (PBMCs), taken at baseline. The CDR3 region has the DNA TGTGCCGCACCCGGGGTAGCCAGCACCGGGGAGCTGTTTTTT. Protein product: CAAPGVASTGELFF.